The 2 T cell receptor beta chains below were found in one sample sequenced in a study of tumor-infiltrating lymphocytes in primary liver carcinoma. RNA isolated from unsorted whole blood supplied the blood RNA, with germline DNA also extracted. Total RNA amounting to approximately 460 ng was the source from which TCR beta cDNA was made with a constant-region primer. Nested multiplex PCR, run for three rounds with slightly modified ARM-PCR, yielded TCR beta libraries. Both of the initial two PCR rounds ran for 10 cycles and employed TRBV1-TRBV30 forward primers alongside a C-beta reverse primer. TCRdb passed the multiplex PCR reads through MiXCR, listing each CDR3 protein once. Of 310,000 or so distinct CDR3 sequences detected, about 50% appear once; the ten largest clones hold 15% to 20%. The source material was peripheral blood. The receptors were sampled from a woman younger than 45 with primary liver carcinoma and hepatitis B virus infection.

The V and J genes are TRBV6-5 and TRBJ1-5, with D maybe TRBD1 (6 bases). CDR3 size: 14 residues. V lost 6 bases to trimming and J lost 7 bases, with 16 bases between them. From germline, CDR1 is MNHEY and CDR2 SVGAGI. CDR3 DNA sequence: TGTGCCAGCAGCCGGGGGACATGGAGGCAGCCCCAGCATTTT. Protein: CASSRGTWRQPQHF.

About this clonotype: It may be a read error: a sequence one base away is much more abundant. The CDR3 loop is CATAWGNYGYTF. DNA of the CDR3: TGTGCCACCGCGTGGGGTAACTATGGCTACACCTTC. The chain recombines TRBV6-5 with TRBJ1-2; D is undetermined. Germline V gives CDR1 MNHEY, CDR2 SVGAGI. V lost 10 bases and J lost 1, with 10 bases in between. The CDR3 loop spans 12 amino acids.